A single sample is the source of the 22 T cell receptor beta chains below, sequenced in a study of shared clonotypes between healthy human individuals. Measured with immunoSEQ multiplex PCR; TCRdb has only the in-frame clones, and not every one. The top ten hold 1.5% to 2% of the sample, which has approximately 700,000 clones, approximately 73% seen once. Sequenced: memory CD4+ T cells sorted from blood. As to subset: CD45RA-negative fraction. These receptors were collected from a woman younger than 45 in good health.

The CDR3 DNA reads TGTGCCAGCAGCACAACGGGGGGCTGGAACACTGAAGCTTTCTTT. The encoded protein is CASSTTGGWNTEAFF. The rearrangement joins TRBV7-3 to TRBJ1-1; a weak D match, TRBD1 (6 bases). Germline lookup yields CDR1 SGHTA and CDR2 FQGTGA. The CDR3 runs to 15 residues. V lost 5 bases and J lost 1, with 14 bases in between.

The DNA of the CDR3 is TGTGCCAGCAGCTTGGGACAGGGGGCCCGGGAAGTAGATACGCAGTATTTT. This encodes CASSLGQGAREVDTQYF. The genes are TRBV5-8 and TRBJ2-3, with 10 bases lining up with TRBD1. J gave up 5 bases and V 0 bases, and 9 bases lay outside the gene matches. Germline CDR1 and CDR2: SGHTS and YDEGEE. This CDR3 contains 17 residues.

The chain combines TRBV2 with TRBJ2-7; 9 bases map to TRBD2. V lost 5 bases, J lost 2 bases, and 4 bases stayed unmatched. Germline V gene sequence: CDR1 SNHLY, CDR2 FYNNEI. This CDR3 has 14 residues. DNA for the CDR3: TGTGCCAGCAGTCCTCTAGCGGGACCCTACGAGCAGTACTTC. Protein: CASSPLAGPYEQYF.

The rearrangement uses TRBV2 and TRBJ2-3; 8 bases agree with TRBD2. J lost 4 bases, V lost 4 bases, and 4 bases had no gene match. Germline V gene lookup returns CDR1 SNHLY and CDR2 FYNNEI. The CDR3 loop spans 14 amino acids. CDR3 coding DNA: TGTGCCAGCAGTGCAGGACTAGCATCAGATACGCAGTATTTT. Encoded protein: CASSAGLASDTQYF.

This clone was seen only once. The chain combines TRBV28 with TRBJ1-1; D possibly corresponds to TRBD1 (5 bases). Trimming pared 10 bases from V and 6 bases from J, leaving 21 bases between. The CDR3 spans 14 residues. The germline gives CDR1 MDHEN, CDR2 SYDVKM. The CDR3 nucleotides read TGTGCCACCCATCTACCGGGGCGGGGGGCTGAAGCTTTCTTT. Residues: CATHLPGRGAEAFF.

V and J are TRBV10-1 and TRBJ2-2, with a possible D match to TRBD2 (6 bases). The germline CDR1 and CDR2 sequences are WNHNN and SYGVQD (reference sequence). This CDR3 spans 16 amino acids. Trimming left V 3 bases short and J 2 bases short, with 13 bases between. This CDR3 reads CASSEVRGGNTGELFF. Written as DNA, the CDR3 is TGCGCCAGCAGTGAAGTAAGGGGAGGTAACACCGGGGAGCTGTTTTTT.

The rearrangement links TRBV11-3 to TRBJ2-1, with 11 bases lining up with TRBD1. CDR1 is SGHNT and CDR2 is YENEEA in the germline V gene. CDR3 size: 17 residues. With 0 bases clipped from V and 3 bases from J, the junction kept 4 bases outside the gene matches. CDR3 protein: CASSLETGTGGYNEQFF. The CDR3 DNA reads TGTGCCAGCAGCTTAGAAACCGGGACAGGGGGCTACAATGAGCAGTTCTTC.

This sequence joins TRBV10-2 and TRBJ2-7; tentatively, D is TRBD1 (5 bases). V gave up 6 bases and J gave up 3 bases, with 9 bases separating them. This CDR3 region has 12 residues. Per the germline V gene, CDR1 is WSHSY and CDR2 is SAAADI. Written as DNA, the CDR3 is TGCGCCAGCAGAAGTCAGGGCTACGAGCAGTACTTC. It is translated as CASRSQGYEQYF.

This chain links TRBV25-1 with TRBJ2-4, with TRBD1 matching over 9 bases. The V segment lost 1 base and the J segment 1 base; nucleotides outside the gene matches: 2. CDR3 size: 16 residues. In germline, CDR1 is MGHDK, CDR2 SYGVNS. CDR3 DNA sequence: TGTGCCAGCAGTGAATGGGACAGGGACGCCAAAAACATTCAGTACTTC. Encoded protein: CASSEWDRDAKNIQYF. Drawing the rest from reference TRBV25-1 and TRBJ2-4, the complete variable domain is EADIYQTPRYLVIGTGKKITLECSQTMGHDKMYWYQQDPGMELHLIHYSYGVNSTEKGDLSSESTVSRIRTEHFPLTLESARPSHTSQYLCASSEWDRDAKNIQYFGAGTRLSVL.

The V gene is TRBV5-1, the J gene TRBJ2-7; 9 nucleotides match TRBD1. This CDR3 region has 14 residues. Germline V lookup: CDR1 SGHRS, CDR2 YFSETQ. V lost 1 base to trimming and J lost 5 bases; unmatched junction nucleotides: 4. In DNA form, the CDR3 reads TGCGCCAGCAGCTTGAAGGGACAGGGAGACGAGCAGTACTTC. Amino acid sequence: CASSLKGQGDEQYF.

V gene TRBV6-6 combines with J gene TRBJ1-3; D gene ambiguous. V shed 2 bases and J shed 2 bases, with 7 bases lying between them. This CDR3 spans 14 amino acids. The germline CDR1 and CDR2 sequences are MNHNY and SVGAGI (reference sequence). CDR3 nucleotide sequence: TGTGCCAGCAGTTACAATAGGGCTGGAAACACCATATATTTT. Its translation: CASSYNRAGNTIYF.

The chain is built from TRBV5-1 and TRBJ2-7, with a possible D match to TRBD1 (5 bases). The length of the CDR3 is 15 residues. Looked up from germline, CDR1 is SGHRS and CDR2 is YFSETQ. V lost 0 bases and J 3 bases, leaving 13 bases between the germline ends. The CDR3 region has the DNA TGCGCCAGCAGCTTGGCCTTAGGACAAAGCTACGAGCAGTACTTC. Translated, it gives CASSLALGQSYEQYF.

Turning to this clone: This sequence may be a read error, since a much larger clone differs from it by one base. The same CDR3 can be traced to other DNA sequences in this sample. This sequence joins TRBV6-1 and TRBJ1-5, with 8 bases lining up with TRBD1. The length of the CDR3 is 14 residues. The V gene end was trimmed by 6 bases and the J gene end by 2 bases; junction bases not matched to a gene: 3. Germline loops: CDR1 MNHNS, CDR2 SASEGT. CDR3: CASSDRGGNQPQHF. The CDR3, as DNA: TGTGCCAGCAGCGACAGGGGAGGCAATCAGCCCCAGCATTTT.

This sequence joins TRBV4-2 and TRBJ2-5; 12 bases match TRBD2. The ends lost 4 bases at V and 5 bases at J; junction bases unmatched: 5. The CDR3 loop spans 15 amino acids. The V gene's germline CDR1 is LGHNA and CDR2 YNFKEQ. The CDR3 DNA reads as TGTGCCAGCAGCCTCCGACTAGCGGGAGTGGAGACCCAGTACTTC. It yields the protein CASSLRLAGVETQYF.

The chain has TRBV7-9 and TRBJ2-1, with 10 bases matching TRBD1. Trimming took 4 bases from V and 9 from J; bases not matched to a gene: 3. Germline values: CDR1 SEHNR, CDR2 FQNEAQ (reference sequence). CDR3 size: 13 residues. The CDR3 loop is CASSSRDRGEQFF. The CDR3 nucleotides read TGTGCCAGCAGCTCCCGGGACAGGGGTGAGCAGTTCTTC.

The table lists this clone with a count of one. The CDR3 bases are TGTGCCACCCGCGGGGGGTGGGGCACAGATACGCAGTATTTT. This gives the protein CATRGGWGTDTQYF. The V call is TRBV19, the J call TRBJ2-3; TRBD2 agrees at 8 bases. There are 14 residues in the CDR3. Germline V CDR1 and CDR2: LNHDA, SQIVND (reference sequence). The V gene end was trimmed by 10 bases and the J gene end by 1 base; junction bases not matched to a gene: 7.

This chain uses TRBV2 with TRBJ1-2, with D perhaps matching TRBD1 (6 bases). In germline, CDR1 is SNHLY, CDR2 FYNNEI. Trimming stripped 5 bases from V and 4 bases from J, with 11 bases between. CDR3 size: 13 residues. The CDR3 DNA follows: TGTGCCAGCAGTAGGGGGGAATCCTATGGCTACACCTTC. Its translation: CASSRGESYGYTF.

V gene TRBV6-6 combines with J gene TRBJ2-7, with TRBD2 matching 7 bases. Per the germline V gene, CDR1 is MNHNY and CDR2 is SVGAGI (reference sequence). V lost 7 bases to trimming and J lost 6 bases; unmatched junction nucleotides: 18. The CDR3 consists of 16 residues. The CDR3 reads CASTSHSRGSFSEQYF. In DNA form, the CDR3 reads TGTGCCAGCACATCCCATTCTCGCGGGAGTTTTTCCGAGCAGTACTTC.

This clone was counted a few times. This rearrangement joins TRBV19 to TRBJ2-1; D tentatively fits TRBD1 or TRBD2 (5 bases each). Germline V gene lookup returns CDR1 LNHDA and CDR2 SQIVND (reference sequence). V lost 5 bases, J lost 6 bases, and 17 bases lay in between. The CDR3 runs to 15 residues. CDR3 coding DNA: TGTGCCAGTAGTCGCGTCAGCCGGGACGCCAATGAGCAGTTCTTC. It translates to CASSRVSRDANEQFF.

This clone was observed a handful of times. The chain employs TRBV18 and TRBJ1-1, with D unclear. The CDR3 extends over 14 amino acids. V was cut by 2 bases and J by 6 bases, with 13 bases left in between. Germline V gene sequence: CDR1 KGHSH, CDR2 LQKENI. CDR3 amino acids: CASSPVRAGSEAFF. As DNA, the CDR3 is TGTGCCAGCTCACCAGTACGTGCGGGCTCTGAAGCTTTCTTT.

This clone was detected only once. The chain couples TRBV6-1 to TRBJ2-7; no clear D gene. V was trimmed by 3 bases and J by 0 bases, leaving 12 bases between them. The CDR3 has 15 amino acids. Germline lookup yields CDR1 MNHNS and CDR2 SASEGT. The CDR3 reads CASSDQTGLSYEQYF. CDR3 DNA sequence: TGTGCCAGCAGTGACCAGACCGGGCTCTCCTACGAGCAGTACTTC.

The chain couples TRBV28 to TRBJ2-1, with D possibly TRBD1 on 6 matching bases. The CDR3 has 13 residues. Germline-derived CDR1 and CDR2 are MDHEN and SYDVKM. Trimming took off 8 bases at V and 5 bases at J, with 13 bases between the two ends. The CDR3 is CASSRTVNNEQFF. In nucleotides, the CDR3 is TGTGCCAGCTCCCGGACAGTCAACAATGAGCAGTTCTTC.